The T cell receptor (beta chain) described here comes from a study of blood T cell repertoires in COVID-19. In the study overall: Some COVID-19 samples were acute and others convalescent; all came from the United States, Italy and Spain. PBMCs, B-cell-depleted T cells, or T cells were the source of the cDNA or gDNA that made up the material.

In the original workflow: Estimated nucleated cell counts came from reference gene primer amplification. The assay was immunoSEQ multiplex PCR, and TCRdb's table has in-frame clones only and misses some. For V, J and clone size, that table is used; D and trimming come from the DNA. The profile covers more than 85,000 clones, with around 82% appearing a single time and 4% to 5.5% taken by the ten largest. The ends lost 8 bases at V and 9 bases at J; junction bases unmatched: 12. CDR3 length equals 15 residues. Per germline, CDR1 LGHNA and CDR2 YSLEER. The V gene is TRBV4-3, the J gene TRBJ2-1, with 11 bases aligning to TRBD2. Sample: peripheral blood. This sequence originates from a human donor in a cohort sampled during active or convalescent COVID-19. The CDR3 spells CASSYSGGASSEQFF. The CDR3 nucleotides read TGCGCCAGCTCCTATAGCGGGGGGGCCTCTAGTGAGCAGTTCTTC.